This entry lists 25 T cell receptor beta chains sequenced from one sample in a study of blood T cells in healthy people across ages (dated by TCRdb to between 2014 and 2016). Library preparation used 5' RACE. These reads were obtained on an Illumina HiSeq 2500. The second PCR ran for roughly 7 to 11 cycles and used a J-beta primer mix along with a sample-barcoded 5' primer. TCRdb trimmed the raw reads at Q25, called clones with MiXCR and kept productive beta chains. Entries are consolidated by CDR3 protein sequence, retaining the most common genes and DNA. A total of 790,000 or so distinct CDR3 sequences appear in this sample, about 46% of them only once. The ten biggest clones cover around 18% of the sample. Sequencing was performed on blood. The receptors come from an elderly man in good health.

The chain joins TRBV5-1 to TRBJ1-2; D possibly corresponds to TRBD1 (6 bases). The CDR3 totals 14 residues. The germline V gene encodes CDR1 SGHRS and CDR2 YFSETQ. V was cut by 0 bases and J by 4 bases, with 10 bases left in between. In DNA form, the CDR3 reads TGCGCCAGCAGCTTGGTTCAGGGGAGCTATGGCTACACCTTC. Amino acid sequence: CASSLVQGSYGYTF.

This chain joins TRBV28 and TRBJ2-7; the D gene could be TRBD1 or TRBD2 (5 bases each). V was shortened by 5 bases and J by 7 bases, with 24 bases between the two germline ends. The CDR3 has 16 residues. The V gene's germline CDR1 is MDHEN and CDR2 SYDVKM. The CDR3, as DNA: TGTGCCAGCAGTCCGGTGGGAACTAGGGGCTGGAATGAGCAGTACTTC. The encoded protein is CASSPVGTRGWNEQYF.

This clonotype was counted a single time. The genes are TRBV4-3 and TRBJ1-1; perhaps TRBD1 as D (5 bases). This CDR3 region has 14 residues. Germline CDR1 is LGHNA and CDR2 is YSLEER. V lost 0 bases and J lost 5, with 10 bases in between. CDR3 bases: TGCGCCAGCAGCCAAGATGCCGGGGGGACTGAAGCTTTCTTT. This codes for CASSQDAGGTEAFF.

CDR3: CASSQDISFGRTSYNEQFF. CDR3 DNA sequence: TGCGCCAGCAGCCAAGATATAAGCTTCGGAAGGACGTCCTACAATGAGCAGTTCTTC. The chain has TRBV4-3 and TRBJ2-1; D call uncertain. The CDR3 covers 19 residues. V lost 0 bases to trimming and J lost 1 base, with 19 bases between them. Germline CDR1 is LGHNA and CDR2 is YSLEER.

This clonotype appeared a few times. The genes are TRBV29-1 and TRBJ2-3, with TRBD2 matching 7 bases. The CDR3 totals 12 residues. The germline V gene encodes CDR1 SQVTM and CDR2 ANQGSEA. The V gene end was trimmed by 8 bases and the J gene end by 6 bases; junction bases not matched to a gene: 8. CDR3 region: CSSRGEADTQYF. In DNA, the CDR3 is TGCAGCTCCCGGGGGGAGGCGGATACGCAGTATTTT.

This chain uses TRBV7-2 with TRBJ2-1, with 10 bases matching TRBD2. There are 15 residues in the CDR3. Looked up from germline, CDR1 is SGHTA and CDR2 is FQGNSA. The ends lost 5 bases at V and 13 bases at J; junction bases unmatched: 14. The DNA for the CDR3 is TGTGCCAGCAGCCCTACCAGCGCTAGCGGGAGAATCCAGTTCTTC. Residues: CASSPTSASGRIQFF. The complete variable domain, with remaining parts taken from reference TRBV7-2 and TRBJ2-1, reads GAGVSQSPSNKVTEKGKDVELRCDPISGHTALYWYRQSLGQGLEFLIYFQGNSAPDKSGLPSDRFSAERTGGSVSTLTIQRTQQEDSAVYLCASSPTSASGRIQFFGPGTRLTVL.

The CDR3 region has the DNA TGTGCCAGCAGCCACCGGGACACCAGGACCTATGGCTACACCTTC. This translates into CASSHRDTRTYGYTF. The chain uses TRBV3-1 and TRBJ1-2; D is perhaps TRBD1 (6 bases). The CDR3 consists of 15 residues. The ends were cut back, 3 bases at V and 4 bases at J, with 15 bases in the middle. Per the germline V gene, CDR1 is LGHDT and CDR2 is YNNKEL (reference sequence).

The chain carries TRBV5-1 and TRBJ2-2, with no clear D. Germline V CDR1 and CDR2: SGHRS, YFSETQ. V lost 0 bases and J 7 bases, leaving 4 bases between the germline ends. The length of the CDR3 is 12 residues. DNA for the CDR3: TGCGCCAGCAGCTTGGACGGCGGGGAGCTGTTTTTT. Amino acids: CASSLDGGELFF.

This chain links TRBV20-1 with TRBJ2-2, with D possibly being TRBD2 (5 bases). Trimming took off 1 base at V and 4 bases at J, with 13 bases between the two ends. Per germline, CDR1 DFQATT and CDR2 SNEGSKA (reference sequence). The CDR3 runs to 15 residues. CDR3 in amino acids: CSARVGGSVTGELFF. The CDR3 bases are TGCAGTGCTAGAGTGGGTGGGAGTGTCACCGGGGAGCTGTTTTTT.

This clonotype occurred a few times. The chain combines TRBV18 with TRBJ2-1, with a weak D call TRBD2 (6 bases). CDR1 and CDR2 (germline): KGHSH, LQKENI. The CDR3 is 15 amino acids. Trimming left V 0 bases short and J 4 bases short, with 10 bases between. The CDR3, as DNA: TGTGCCAGCTCACCACCTTCAGGAGGGTACAATGAGCAGTTCTTC. It specifies CASSPPSGGYNEQFF.

This clonotype was seen once. J is TRBJ2-1 and V is TRBV29-1; D possibly matches TRBD1 or TRBD2 (6 bases each). The germline CDR1 and CDR2 sequences are SQVTM and ANQGSEA. The V gene lost 3 bases and the J gene lost 9 bases, with 12 bases spanning the gap. This CDR3 spans 12 amino acids. CDR3 residues: CSVDWGAGEQFF. CDR3 coding DNA: TGCAGCGTTGACTGGGGGGCGGGTGAGCAGTTCTTC.

This chain links TRBV20-1 with TRBJ2-7; TRBD2 matches at 11 bases. The germline V gene has CDR1 DFQATT and CDR2 SNEGSKA (reference sequence). Trimming removed 6 bases from V and 0 bases from J; junction bases left unmatched: 4. This CDR3 is 14 amino acids long. CDR3 DNA: TGCAGTGCATCTACTAGCGGGAGCTCCTACGAGCAGTACTTC. The encoded protein is CSASTSGSSYEQYF.

The J gene is TRBJ2-5, the V gene TRBV28, with D unresolved. CDR1 is MDHEN and CDR2 is SYDVKM in the germline V gene. The CDR3 loop spans 14 amino acids. V was clipped by 5 bases and J by 3 bases, with 13 bases between them. Here the CDR3 reads CASSKRATEETQYF. The CDR3 DNA reads TGTGCCAGCAGTAAACGAGCGACCGAAGAGACCCAGTACTTC.

This chain connects TRBV24-1 to TRBJ2-5; D may be TRBD2 (6 bases). The CDR3 spans 14 residues. Germline V gene lookup returns CDR1 KGHDR and CDR2 SFDVKD. Trimming removed 7 bases from V and 3 bases from J, with 14 bases in between. CDR3 sequence reads: CATSDGDLKETQYF. The CDR3 coding sequence is TGTGCCACCAGCGACGGGGACTTAAAAGAGACCCAGTACTTC.

This clonotype was counted only a few times. The chain is built from TRBV24-1 and TRBJ2-7, with D maybe TRBD1 (6 bases). The CDR3 is 14 residues long. V gave up 2 bases and J gave up 4 bases, with 11 bases separating them. Germline V gene data show CDR1 as KGHDR and CDR2 as SFDVKD. CDR3 coding DNA: TGTGCCACCAGTGATTATCCAGGGACATACGAGCAGTACTTC. Translation: CATSDYPGTYEQYF.

Ten or more counts support this clonotype. The chain is built from TRBV2 and TRBJ2-5; D is ambiguous. V dropped 9 bases and J dropped 0 bases, with 8 bases sitting between them. Germline lookup yields CDR1 SNHLY and CDR2 FYNNEI. The CDR3 spans 12 residues. CDR3 protein: CASRRYQETQYF. CDR3 DNA sequence: TGTGCCAGTCGCCGGTACCAAGAGACCCAGTACTTC. The entire variable domain, with the rest obtained from reference TRBV2 and TRBJ2-5, is as follows: EPEVTQTPSHQVTQMGQEVILRCVPISNHLYFYWYRQILGQKVEFLVSFYNNEISEKSEIFDDQFSVERPDGSNFTLKIRSTKLEDSAMYFCASRRYQETQYFGPGTRLLVL.

This clonotype was counted a single time. CDR3 sequence: CASSQDDNGPYGYTF. CDR3 in DNA: TGCGCCAGCAGCCAAGATGACAACGGACCTTATGGCTACACCTTC. The V call is TRBV4-1, the J call TRBJ1-2; D uncertain. The CDR3 totals 15 residues. Trimming shortened V by 0 bases and J by 5 bases, and 13 bases separated the two germline ends. CDR1 and CDR2 from the germline V gene are MGHRA and YSYEKL.

The V and J genes are TRBV4-2 and TRBJ2-1; 11 bases align to TRBD2. Germline V CDR1 and CDR2: LGHNA, YNFKEQ. The ends lost 3 bases at V and 8 bases at J; junction bases unmatched: 9. The CDR3 length is 16 residues. CDR3 sequence: CASSQVGLADIDEQFF. CDR3 in DNA: TGTGCCAGCAGCCAGGTGGGACTAGCGGATATCGATGAGCAGTTCTTC.

CDR3 nucleotide sequence: TGCGCCAGCAGCTCGACCAGGGAGCCCCTCACCGGGGAGCTGTTTTTT. This codes for CASSSTREPLTGELFF. The chain links TRBV5-1 to TRBJ2-2; perhaps D is TRBD1 or TRBD2 (5 bases each). Germline V CDR1 and CDR2: SGHRS, YFSETQ. CDR3 length: 16 amino acids. The V end was cut by 3 bases, the J end by 4 bases, with 16 bases between. Combining the CDR3 with reference TRBV5-1 and TRBJ2-2 gives the whole variable domain KAGVTQTPRYLIKTRGQQVTLSCSPISGHRSVSWYQQTPGQGLQFLFEYFSETQRNKGNFPGRFSGRQFSNSRSEMNVSTLELGDSALYLCASSSTREPLTGELFFGEGSRLTVL.

This chain joins TRBV20-1 and TRBJ2-1; no firm D call. The germline CDR1 and CDR2 sequences are DFQATT and SNEGSKA (reference sequence). Trimming left V 2 bases short and J 8 bases short, with 13 bases between. There are 13 residues in the CDR3. The DNA of the CDR3 is TGCAGTGCTAGAAACCCGGGTTTGGATGAGCAGTTCTTC. Residues: CSARNPGLDEQFF.

The chain has TRBV7-2 and TRBJ2-7, with 12 positions matching TRBD2. The V and J ends lost 1 base and 7 bases, in that order; junction bases with no gene match: 11. The germline V gene has CDR1 SGHTA and CDR2 FQGNSA. This CDR3 contains 17 residues. CDR3 residues: CASSLVASGGGPDEQYF. CDR3 nucleotide sequence: TGTGCCAGCAGCTTAGTGGCTAGCGGGGGGGGTCCTGATGAGCAGTACTTC.

The V and J genes are TRBV20-1 and TRBJ2-7; 7 nucleotides align to TRBD1. Germline CDR1 reads DFQATT; CDR2 reads SNEGSKA (reference sequence). J was trimmed by 3 bases and V by 0 bases; bases with no gene match: 2. This CDR3 has 13 residues. CDR3: CSARDQGDYEQYF. Here the CDR3 DNA reads TGCAGTGCTAGAGACCAGGGGGACTACGAGCAGTACTTC.

This clonotype was detected many times. This sequence joins TRBV4-3 and TRBJ2-5; D might be TRBD1 (5 bases). Per the germline V gene, CDR1 is LGHNA and CDR2 is YSLEER. V was shortened by 1 base and J by 2 bases, with 14 bases between the two germline ends. The CDR3 loop spans 16 amino acids. CDR3 in DNA: TGCGCCAGCAGCCAAGGCTTAGGGGTCGGGCAAGAGACCCAGTACTTC. Translating it yields CASSQGLGVGQETQYF.

This clonotype has only a few counts. The rearrangement uses TRBV4-3 and TRBJ1-5; D unresolved. V gave up 2 bases and J gave up 2 bases, with 10 bases separating them. This CDR3 contains 15 residues. Germline V gene sequence: CDR1 LGHNA, CDR2 YSLEER. This CDR3 is CASSQQYTGNQPQHF. The CDR3 region has the DNA TGCGCCAGCAGCCAACAATACACGGGCAATCAGCCCCAGCATTTT.

This clonotype was found once. A much more abundant neighbour one base away suggests this may be a read error. The V call is TRBV7-2, the J call TRBJ2-7; TRBD1 or TRBD2 may be the D gene (7 bases each). Deletions cut 5 bases from V and 7 bases from J, with 21 bases between. Germline V lookup: CDR1 SGHTA, CDR2 FQGNSA. There are 15 residues in the CDR3. The DNA of the CDR3 is TGTGCCAGCAGCCGGGAGGCAGGGGGTATTAATGAGCAGTACTTC. It is translated as CASSREAGGINEQYF.